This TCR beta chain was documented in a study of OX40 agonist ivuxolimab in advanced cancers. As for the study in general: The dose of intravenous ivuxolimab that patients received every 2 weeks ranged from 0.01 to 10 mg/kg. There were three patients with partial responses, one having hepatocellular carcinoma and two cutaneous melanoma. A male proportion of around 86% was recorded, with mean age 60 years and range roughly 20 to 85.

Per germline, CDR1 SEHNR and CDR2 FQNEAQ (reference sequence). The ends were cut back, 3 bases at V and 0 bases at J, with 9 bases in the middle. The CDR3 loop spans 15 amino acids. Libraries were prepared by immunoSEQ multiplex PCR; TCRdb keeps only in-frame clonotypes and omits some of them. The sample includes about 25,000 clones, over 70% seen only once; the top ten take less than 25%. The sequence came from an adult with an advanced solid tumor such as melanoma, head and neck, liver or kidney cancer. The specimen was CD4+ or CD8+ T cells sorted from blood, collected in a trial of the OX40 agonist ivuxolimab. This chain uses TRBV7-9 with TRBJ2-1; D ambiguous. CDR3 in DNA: TGTGCCAGCAGCTTGGTCAGGTCCTCCTACAATGAGCAGTTCTTC. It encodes CASSLVRSSYNEQFF.